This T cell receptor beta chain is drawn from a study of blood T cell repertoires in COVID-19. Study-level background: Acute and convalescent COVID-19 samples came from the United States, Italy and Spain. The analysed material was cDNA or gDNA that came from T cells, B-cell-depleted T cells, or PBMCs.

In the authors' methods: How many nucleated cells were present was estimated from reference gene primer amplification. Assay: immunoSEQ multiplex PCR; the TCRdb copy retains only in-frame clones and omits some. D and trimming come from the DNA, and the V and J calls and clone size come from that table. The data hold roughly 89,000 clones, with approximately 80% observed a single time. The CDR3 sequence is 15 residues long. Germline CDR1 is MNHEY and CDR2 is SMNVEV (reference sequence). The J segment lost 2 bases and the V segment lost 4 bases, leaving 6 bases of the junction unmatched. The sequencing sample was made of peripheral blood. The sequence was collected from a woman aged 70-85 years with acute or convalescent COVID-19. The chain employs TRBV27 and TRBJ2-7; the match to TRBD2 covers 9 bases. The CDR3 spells CASSSLAGVTYEQYF. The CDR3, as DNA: TGTGCCAGCAGTTCATTAGCGGGAGTTACCTACGAGCAGTACTTC.